This is a list of T cell receptor beta chains from one sample in a study of breast tumors, draining lymph nodes, adjacent tissues. TCRdb passed the multiplex PCR reads through MiXCR, listing each CDR3 protein once. The data contain approximately 130,000 distinct CDR3 sequences, 20% to 25% of them singletons. Sequencing was done on a sample of axillary lymph node tissue. The receptors here all came from a female donor with breast cancer. Some clones in this sample may be carry-over from other donors' samples. CDR3s include the opening cysteine and the closing phenylalanine or tryptophan. The D gene is left open where the match is weak. Size tells how often a clone was seen (once, few, many) or the class of an expanded clone, and some rows leave it out.

d_gene: TRBD1; j_gene: TRBJ1-2; v_gene: TRBV20-1; abundance: many; CDR3aa: CSASITGGDYGYTF; CDR3nt: TGCAGTGCTAGTATCACAGGGGGCGACTATGGCTACACCTTC
d_gene: .; j_gene: TRBJ2-2; v_gene: TRBV6-1; abundance: many; CDR3aa: CASSEFPVAANTGELFF; CDR3nt: TGTGCCAGCAGTGAATTTCCGGTAGCGGCGAACACCGGGGAGCTGTTTTTT
d_gene: .; j_gene: TRBJ2-7; v_gene: TRBV28; abundance: .; CDR3aa: CASSLVAPQGGEQYF; CDR3nt: TGTGCCAGCAGTTTAGTGGCGCCGCAGGGCGGCGAGCAGTACTTC
d_gene: .; j_gene: TRBJ1-4; v_gene: TRBV7-6; abundance: .; CDR3aa: CASSQPSRGIHEKLFF; CDR3nt: TGTGCCAGCAGCCAACCCTCCCGGGGGATTCATGAAAAACTGTTTTTT
d_gene: .; j_gene: TRBJ2-1; v_gene: TRBV24-1; abundance: many; CDR3aa: CATSEYYVTTNEQFF; CDR3nt: TGTGCCACCAGTGAGTACTACGTTACTACCAATGAGCAGTTCTTC
d_gene: .; j_gene: TRBJ2-6; v_gene: TRBV6-5; abundance: .; CDR3aa: CASSSGSNVLTF; CDR3nt: TGTGCCAGCAGTTCCGGATCCAACGTCCTGACTTTC
d_gene: .; j_gene: TRBJ2-5; v_gene: TRBV7-3; abundance: many; CDR3aa: CASSLSGVRGETQYF; CDR3nt: TGTGCCAGCAGCTTAAGTGGGGTACGAGGGGAGACCCAGTACTTC
d_gene: TRBD1; j_gene: TRBJ1-5; v_gene: TRBV20-1; abundance: many; CDR3aa: CSARDFRGRQPQHF; CDR3nt: TGCAGTGCTAGAGATTTTAGGGGGCGTCAGCCCCAGCATTTT
d_gene: TRBD2; j_gene: TRBJ2-3; v_gene: TRBV2; abundance: many; CDR3aa: CASRGTSGGSDTQYF; CDR3nt: TGTGCCAGCAGAGGGACTAGCGGAGGGTCAGATACGCAGTATTTT
d_gene: .; j_gene: TRBJ2-1; v_gene: TRBV11-3; abundance: many; CDR3aa: CASSIGMSSYNEQFF; CDR3nt: TGTGCCAGCAGCATAGGGATGAGCTCCTACAATGAGCAGTTCTTC
d_gene: .; j_gene: TRBJ1-3; v_gene: TRBV18; abundance: many; CDR3aa: CASSGGAGNTIYF; CDR3nt: TGTGCCAGCTCAGGCGGAGCTGGAAACACCATATATTTT
d_gene: .; j_gene: TRBJ2-7; v_gene: TRBV12-3/TRBV12-4; abundance: many; CDR3aa: CASSLGLEQYF; CDR3nt: TGTGCCAGCAGTTTAGGTTTAGAACAGTACTTC
d_gene: TRBD2; j_gene: TRBJ2-7; v_gene: TRBV20-1; abundance: many; CDR3aa: CSALTSGGSYEQYF; CDR3nt: TGCAGTGCCCTGACTAGCGGGGGCTCCTACGAGCAGTACTTC
d_gene: .; j_gene: TRBJ1-6; v_gene: TRBV2; abundance: many; CDR3aa: CASRDRTEMGSPLHF; CDR3nt: TGTGCCAGCAGGGACCGGACGGAGATGGGTTCACCCCTCCACTTT
d_gene: TRBD1; j_gene: TRBJ1-2; v_gene: TRBV4-1; abundance: many; CDR3aa: CASSQDSRTGTYGYTF; CDR3nt: TGCGCCAGCAGCCAAGATAGCAGGACAGGGACCTATGGCTACACCTTC
d_gene: TRBD1; j_gene: TRBJ1-2; v_gene: TRBV19; abundance: many; CDR3aa: CASSRTGDYGYTF; CDR3nt: TGTGCCAGTAGCAGGACAGGGGACTATGGCTACACCTTC
d_gene: TRBD1; j_gene: TRBJ2-7; v_gene: TRBV30; abundance: many; CDR3aa: CAWSVLRQGTYEQYF; CDR3nt: TGTGCCTGGAGTGTTCTCCGACAGGGTACCTACGAGCAGTACTTC
d_gene: .; j_gene: TRBJ1-5; v_gene: TRBV19; abundance: many; CDR3aa: CASSTQDRGNQPQHF; CDR3nt: TGTGCCAGTAGTACACAGGACCGAGGCAATCAGCCCCAGCATTTT
d_gene: TRBD2; j_gene: TRBJ2-5; v_gene: TRBV7-9; abundance: many; CDR3aa: CASSLDRLAGEETQYF; CDR3nt: TGTGCCAGCAGCCTCGATAGGCTAGCGGGAGAAGAGACCCAGTACTTC
d_gene: TRBD2; j_gene: TRBJ2-3; v_gene: TRBV4-1; abundance: many; CDR3aa: CASSPGLAGVMDTQYF; CDR3nt: TGCGCCAGCAGCCCGGGACTAGCGGGAGTTATGGATACGCAGTATTTT
d_gene: .; j_gene: TRBJ2-6; v_gene: TRBV28; abundance: few; CDR3aa: CASSPTGLTGANVLTF; CDR3nt: TGTGCCAGCAGCCCTACAGGTTTAACTGGGGCCAACGTCCTGACTTTC
d_gene: .; j_gene: TRBJ2-2; v_gene: TRBV4-1; abundance: many; CDR3aa: CASSQVSMAVSGELFF; CDR3nt: TGCGCCAGCAGCCAGGTCTCGATGGCGGTTTCCGGGGAGCTGTTTTTT
d_gene: TRBD2; j_gene: TRBJ2-3; v_gene: TRBV10-2; abundance: many; CDR3aa: CASRPSGSQTDTQYF; CDR3nt: TGCGCCAGCAGGCCTAGCGGGAGTCAAACAGATACGCAGTATTTT
d_gene: .; j_gene: TRBJ2-3; v_gene: TRBV5-8; abundance: few; CDR3aa: CASSLVGLGTDTQYF; CDR3nt: TGTGCCAGCAGCTTGGTTGGCTTGGGCACAGATACGCAGTATTTT
d_gene: .; j_gene: TRBJ1-2; v_gene: TRBV10-3; abundance: many; CDR3aa: CAISGLRTPDGYTF; CDR3nt: TGTGCCATCAGTGGGTTAAGGACGCCCGATGGCTACACCTTC
d_gene: TRBD2; j_gene: TRBJ2-7; v_gene: TRBV11-2; abundance: many; CDR3aa: CASSSPRLAGGRFEQYF; CDR3nt: TGTGCCAGCAGCTCCCCCCGTTTGGCGGGAGGACGTTTCGAGCAGTACTTC
d_gene: .; j_gene: TRBJ2-7; v_gene: TRBV11-2; abundance: many; CDR3aa: CASSQGGEQQYF; CDR3nt: TGTGCCAGCAGCCAGGGGGGGGAACAGCAGTACTTC
d_gene: .; j_gene: TRBJ1-6; v_gene: TRBV20-1; abundance: many; CDR3aa: CSGSGYGSPLHF; CDR3nt: TGCAGTGGTTCAGGGTACGGATCACCCCTCCACTTT
d_gene: .; j_gene: TRBJ2-5; v_gene: TRBV2; abundance: many; CDR3aa: CASSRDRNQETQYF; CDR3nt: TGTGCCAGCAGTCGAGACCGGAACCAAGAGACCCAGTACTTC
d_gene: .; j_gene: TRBJ1-4; v_gene: TRBV24-1; abundance: many; CDR3aa: CATSDSSAATNEKLFF; CDR3nt: TGTGCCACCAGTGATTCCTCAGCCGCAACTAATGAAAAACTGTTTTTT
d_gene: .; j_gene: TRBJ2-5; v_gene: TRBV5-8; abundance: many; CDR3aa: CASSLAGGTPQETQYF; CDR3nt: TGTGCCAGCAGCTTAGCGGGTGGGACCCCCCAGGAGACCCAGTACTTC
d_gene: TRBD1; j_gene: TRBJ1-1; v_gene: TRBV12-3/TRBV12-4; abundance: .; CDR3aa: CASSSHRGLNTEAFF; CDR3nt: TGTGCCAGCAGTTCCCACAGGGGTTTGAACACTGAAGCTTTCTTT
d_gene: TRBD1; j_gene: TRBJ1-2; v_gene: TRBV25-1; abundance: many; CDR3aa: CASSVRGLSMDGYTF; CDR3nt: TGTGCCAGCAGTGTCAGGGGGTTAAGTATGGATGGCTACACCTTC
d_gene: TRBD1; j_gene: TRBJ2-3; v_gene: TRBV2; abundance: many; CDR3aa: CASSWTGGRDTQYF; CDR3nt: TGTGCCAGCAGCTGGACAGGGGGCAGAGATACGCAGTATTTT
d_gene: .; j_gene: TRBJ1-5; v_gene: TRBV7-3; abundance: many; CDR3aa: CASSLTARQPQHF; CDR3nt: TGTGCCAGCAGCTTAACGGCAAGGCAGCCCCAGCATTTT
d_gene: TRBD2; j_gene: TRBJ2-2; v_gene: TRBV2; abundance: many; CDR3aa: CASKIGLAGVPSNLNTGELFF; CDR3nt: TGTGCCAGCAAGATTGGCTTGGCGGGAGTCCCCTCGAACCTTAACACCGGGGAGCTGTTTTTT
d_gene: TRBD1; j_gene: TRBJ2-1; v_gene: TRBV28; abundance: .; CDR3aa: CASASGQGYNEQFF; CDR3nt: TGTGCCTCAGCATCCGGACAGGGGTACAATGAGCAGTTCTTC
d_gene: .; j_gene: TRBJ2-3; v_gene: TRBV5-1; abundance: many; CDR3aa: CASNLVDPSTDTQYF; CDR3nt: TGCGCCAGCAATCTGGTTGACCCTAGCACAGATACGCAGTATTTT
d_gene: .; j_gene: TRBJ2-3; v_gene: TRBV2; abundance: many; CDR3aa: CASTPGSGGAQYF; CDR3nt: TGTGCCAGCACCCCCGGAAGCGGAGGGGCGCAGTATTTT
d_gene: .; j_gene: TRBJ1-2; v_gene: TRBV14; abundance: few; CDR3aa: CASSRIQGGYGYTF; CDR3nt: TGTGCCAGCAGCCGAATACAGGGCGGCTATGGCTACACCTTC
d_gene: TRBD2; j_gene: TRBJ2-1; v_gene: TRBV20-1; abundance: many; CDR3aa: CSARPGLAGYNEQFF; CDR3nt: TGCAGTGCTAGACCGGGACTAGCGGGATACAATGAGCAGTTCTTC
d_gene: .; j_gene: TRBJ2-7; v_gene: TRBV11-1; abundance: many; CDR3aa: CASSLWEVYPTTTEQYF; CDR3nt: TGTGCCAGCAGCTTATGGGAGGTCTACCCCACTACAACCGAGCAGTACTTC